A selection of T cell receptor beta chains follows, all from one sample in a study of blood T cell repertoires in COVID-19. Assay: immunoSEQ multiplex PCR; the TCRdb copy retains only in-frame clones and omits some. The repertoire holds just under 85,000 clones, with 75% to 85% as singletons. Sequencing was performed on peripheral blood. Every receptor here comes from a woman aged 80 or over with acute or convalescent COVID-19. Each CDR3 is given with its conserved first and last residue. The order of the fields is V gene, J gene, D gene, clone size, CDR3 protein, CDR3 DNA. D genes are given only for firm matches. Only some rows state a clone size, as once, few, many or a class for expanded clones.

V gene: TRBV5-1; J gene: TRBJ2-5; D gene: TRBD1; clone size: -; CDR3 protein: CASSRTGGETQYF; CDR3 DNA: TGCGCCAGCAGCCGGACAGGGGGCGAGACCCAGTACTTC
V gene: TRBV7-9; J gene: TRBJ2-3; D gene: -; clone size: -; CDR3 protein: CASSSQADTQYF; CDR3 DNA: TGTGCCAGCAGCTCACAGGCGGATACGCAGTATTTT
V gene: TRBV3-1/TRBV3-2; J gene: TRBJ1-2; D gene: -; clone size: -; CDR3 protein: CASSQDKGYTF; CDR3 DNA: TGTGCCAGCAGCCAAGATAAAGGCTACACCTTC
V gene: TRBV6-5; J gene: TRBJ2-7; D gene: TRBD1; clone size: once; CDR3 protein: CASSYPGGEQYF; CDR3 DNA: TGTGCCAGCAGTTACCCAGGGGGCGAGCAGTACTTC
V gene: TRBV24-1; J gene: TRBJ1-2; D gene: -; clone size: -; CDR3 protein: CATSAGINYGYTF; CDR3 DNA: TGTGCCACCAGTGCGGGAATTAACTATGGCTACACCTTC
V gene: TRBV18; J gene: TRBJ1-1; D gene: TRBD1; clone size: -; CDR3 protein: CASTTGTGNMNTEAFF; CDR3 DNA: TGTGCCAGCACAACCGGGACAGGGAACATGAACACTGAAGCTTTCTTT
V gene: TRBV28; J gene: TRBJ2-7; D gene: TRBD2; clone size: once; CDR3 protein: CASSSPGWEGTYEQYF; CDR3 DNA: TGTGCCAGCAGTTCCCCGGGGTGGGAGGGGACGTACGAGCAGTACTTC
V gene: TRBV4-1; J gene: TRBJ2-1; D gene: TRBD2; clone size: -; CDR3 protein: CASSQVGAGGRIYNEQFF; CDR3 DNA: TGCGCCAGCAGCCAAGTCGGGGCGGGAGGGCGTATCTACAATGAGCAGTTCTTC
V gene: TRBV7-9; J gene: TRBJ2-1; D gene: TRBD1; clone size: -; CDR3 protein: CASSLGTGVNEQFF; CDR3 DNA: TGTGCCAGCAGCTTAGGGACAGGGGTCAATGAGCAGTTCTTC
V gene: TRBV3-1/TRBV3-2; J gene: TRBJ2-7; D gene: TRBD2; clone size: -; CDR3 protein: CASSQVGGRAGEQYF; CDR3 DNA: TGTGCCAGCAGCCAAGTAGGCGGGAGGGCAGGAGAGCAGTACTTC